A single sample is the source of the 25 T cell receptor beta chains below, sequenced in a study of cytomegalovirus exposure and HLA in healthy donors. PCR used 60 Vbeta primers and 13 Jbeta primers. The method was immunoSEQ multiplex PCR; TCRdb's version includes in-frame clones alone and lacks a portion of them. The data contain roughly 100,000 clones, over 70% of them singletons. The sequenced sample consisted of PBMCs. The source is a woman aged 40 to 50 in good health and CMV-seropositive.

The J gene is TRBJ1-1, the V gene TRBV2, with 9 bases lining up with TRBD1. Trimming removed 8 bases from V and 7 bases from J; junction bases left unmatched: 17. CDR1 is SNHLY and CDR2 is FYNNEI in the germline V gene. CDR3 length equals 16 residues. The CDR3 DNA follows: TGTGCCAGCCACCGGTTACCCCCGACAGGGGGGAGTGAAGCTTTCTTT. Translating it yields CASHRLPPTGGSEAFF.

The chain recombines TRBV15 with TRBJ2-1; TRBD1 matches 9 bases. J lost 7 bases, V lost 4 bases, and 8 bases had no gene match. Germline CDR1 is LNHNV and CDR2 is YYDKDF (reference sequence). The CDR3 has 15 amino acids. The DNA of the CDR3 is TGTGCCACCAGCATTGGGACAGGGAGGAGAAATGAGCAGTTCTTC. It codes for CATSIGTGRRNEQFF.

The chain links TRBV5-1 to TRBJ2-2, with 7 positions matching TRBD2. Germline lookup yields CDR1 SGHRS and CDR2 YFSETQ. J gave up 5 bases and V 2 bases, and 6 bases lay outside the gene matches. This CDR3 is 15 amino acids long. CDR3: CASSFREGLTGELFF. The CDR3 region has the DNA TGCGCCAGCAGCTTCAGGGAGGGCCTTACCGGGGAGCTGTTTTTT.

DNA of the CDR3: TGTGCCAGCAGGGCGACAGGGATCGCTGAAGCTTTCTTT. Its translation: CASRATGIAEAFF. The chain combines TRBV2 with TRBJ1-1, with 7 nucleotides matching TRBD1. The CDR3 has 13 residues. The germline CDR1 and CDR2 sequences are SNHLY and FYNNEI. With V trimmed by 6 bases and J by 6 bases, 7 bases remained unmatched.

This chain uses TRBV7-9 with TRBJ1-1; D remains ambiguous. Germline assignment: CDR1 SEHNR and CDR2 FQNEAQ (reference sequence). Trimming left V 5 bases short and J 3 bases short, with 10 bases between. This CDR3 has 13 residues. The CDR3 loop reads CASSRSKDTEAFF. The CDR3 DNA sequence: TGTGCCAGCAGCCGGAGCAAAGACACTGAAGCTTTCTTT.

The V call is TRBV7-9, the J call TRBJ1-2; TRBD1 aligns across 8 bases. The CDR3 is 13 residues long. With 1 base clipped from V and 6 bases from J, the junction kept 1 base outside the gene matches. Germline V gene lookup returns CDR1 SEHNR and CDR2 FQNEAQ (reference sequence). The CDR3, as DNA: TGTGCCAGCAGCTTAGGACAGGGGAATGGCTACACCTTC. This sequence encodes CASSLGQGNGYTF.

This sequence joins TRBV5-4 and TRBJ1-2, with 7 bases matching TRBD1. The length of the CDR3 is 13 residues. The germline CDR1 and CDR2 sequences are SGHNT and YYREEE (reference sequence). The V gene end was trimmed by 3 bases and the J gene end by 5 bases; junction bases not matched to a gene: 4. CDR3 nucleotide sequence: TGTGCCAGCAGCTCCCAGGGGGATTATGGCTACACCTTC. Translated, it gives CASSSQGDYGYTF.

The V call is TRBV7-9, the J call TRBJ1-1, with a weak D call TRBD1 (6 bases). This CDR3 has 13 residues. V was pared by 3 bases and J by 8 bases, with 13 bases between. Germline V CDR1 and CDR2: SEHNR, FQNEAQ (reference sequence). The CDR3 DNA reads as TGTGCCAGCAGCTTGATTAGGGGGTTCGAAGCTTTCTTT. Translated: CASSLIRGFEAFF.

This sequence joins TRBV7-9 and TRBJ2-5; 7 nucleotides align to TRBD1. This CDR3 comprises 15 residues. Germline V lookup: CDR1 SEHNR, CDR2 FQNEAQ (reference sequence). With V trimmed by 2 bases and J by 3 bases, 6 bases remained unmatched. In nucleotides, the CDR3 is TGTGCCAGCAGCTTACCCTATACAGGGGAAGAGACCCAGTACTTC. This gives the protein CASSLPYTGEETQYF.

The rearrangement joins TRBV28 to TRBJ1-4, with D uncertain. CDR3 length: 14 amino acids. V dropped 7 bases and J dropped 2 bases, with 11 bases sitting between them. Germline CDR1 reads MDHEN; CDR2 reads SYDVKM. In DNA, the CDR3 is TGTGCCAGCACTAGAGGGTGGACTAATGAAAAACTGTTTTTT. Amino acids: CASTRGWTNEKLFF.

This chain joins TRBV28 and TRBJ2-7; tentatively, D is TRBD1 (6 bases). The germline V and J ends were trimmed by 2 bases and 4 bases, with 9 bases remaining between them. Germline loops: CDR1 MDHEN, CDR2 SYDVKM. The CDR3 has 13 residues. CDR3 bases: TGTGCCAGCAGTTTACAGGGGAAATACGAGCAGTACTTC. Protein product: CASSLQGKYEQYF. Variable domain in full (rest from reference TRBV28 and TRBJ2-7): DVKVTQSSRYLVKRTGEKVFLECVQDMDHENMFWYRQDPGLGLRLIYFSYDVKMKEKGDIPEGYSVSREKKERFSLILESASTNQTSMYLCASSLQGKYEQYFGPGTRLTVT.

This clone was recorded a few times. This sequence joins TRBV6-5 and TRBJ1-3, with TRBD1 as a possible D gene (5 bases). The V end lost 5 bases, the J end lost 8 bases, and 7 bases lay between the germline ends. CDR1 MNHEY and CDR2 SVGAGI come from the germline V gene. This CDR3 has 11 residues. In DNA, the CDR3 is TGTGCCAGCAGTACGGGGGACACCATATATTTT. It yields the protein CASSTGDTIYF.

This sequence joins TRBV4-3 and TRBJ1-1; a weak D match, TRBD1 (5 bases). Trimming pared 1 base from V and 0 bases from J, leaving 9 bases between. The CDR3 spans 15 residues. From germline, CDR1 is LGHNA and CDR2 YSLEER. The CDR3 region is CASSQGRGVNTEAFF. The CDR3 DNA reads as TGCGCCAGCAGCCAAGGGCGGGGGGTGAACACTGAAGCTTTCTTT.

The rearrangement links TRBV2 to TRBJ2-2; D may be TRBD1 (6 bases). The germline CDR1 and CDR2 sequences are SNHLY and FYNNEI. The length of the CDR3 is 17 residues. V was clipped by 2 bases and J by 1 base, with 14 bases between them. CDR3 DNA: TGTGCCAGCAGTGAAAGTCGGGCAGGGGTGAACACCGGGGAGCTGTTTTTT. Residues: CASSESRAGVNTGELFF.

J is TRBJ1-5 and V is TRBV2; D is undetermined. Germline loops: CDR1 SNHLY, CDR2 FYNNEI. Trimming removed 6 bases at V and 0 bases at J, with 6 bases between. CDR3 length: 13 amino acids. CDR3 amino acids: CASSLPSNQPQHF. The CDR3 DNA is TGTGCCAGCAGCCTCCCTAGCAATCAGCCCCAGCATTTT.

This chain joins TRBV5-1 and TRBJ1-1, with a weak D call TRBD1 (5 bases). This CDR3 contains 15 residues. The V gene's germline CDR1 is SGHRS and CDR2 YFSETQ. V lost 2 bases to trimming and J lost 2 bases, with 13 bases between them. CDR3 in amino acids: CASSLGSGQNTEAFF. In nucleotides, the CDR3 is TGCGCCAGCAGCTTAGGCAGTGGACAAAACACTGAAGCTTTCTTT.

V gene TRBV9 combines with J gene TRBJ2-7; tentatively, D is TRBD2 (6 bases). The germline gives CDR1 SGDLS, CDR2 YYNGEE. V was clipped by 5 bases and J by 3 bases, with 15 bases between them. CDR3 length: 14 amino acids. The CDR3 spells CASSPRAGSYEQYF. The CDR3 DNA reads TGTGCCAGCAGTCCAAGGGCGGGAAGCTACGAGCAGTACTTC.

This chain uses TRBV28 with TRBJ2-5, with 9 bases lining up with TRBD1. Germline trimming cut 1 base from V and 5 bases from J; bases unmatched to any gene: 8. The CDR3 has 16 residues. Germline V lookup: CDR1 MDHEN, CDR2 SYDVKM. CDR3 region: CASSLFRTGAIETQYF. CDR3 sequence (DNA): TGTGCCAGCAGTTTATTCAGGACAGGGGCCATCGAGACCCAGTACTTC.

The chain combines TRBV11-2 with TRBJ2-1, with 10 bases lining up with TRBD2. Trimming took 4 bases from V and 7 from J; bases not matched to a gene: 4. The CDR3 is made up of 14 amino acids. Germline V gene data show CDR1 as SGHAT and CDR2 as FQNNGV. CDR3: CASSSGTSANEQFF. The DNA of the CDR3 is TGTGCCAGCAGCTCTGGGACTAGCGCTAATGAGCAGTTCTTC.

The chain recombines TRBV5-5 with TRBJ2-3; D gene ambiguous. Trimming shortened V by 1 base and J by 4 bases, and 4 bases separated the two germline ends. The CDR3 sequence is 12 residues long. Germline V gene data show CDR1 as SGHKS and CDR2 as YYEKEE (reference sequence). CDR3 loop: CASSLSADTQYF. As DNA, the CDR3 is TGTGCCAGCAGCTTGTCGGCAGATACGCAGTATTTT.

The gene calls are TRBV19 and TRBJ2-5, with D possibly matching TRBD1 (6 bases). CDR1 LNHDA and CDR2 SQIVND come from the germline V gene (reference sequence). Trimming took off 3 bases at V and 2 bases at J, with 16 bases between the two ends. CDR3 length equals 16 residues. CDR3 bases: TGTGCCAGTAGTATCGGGACAATTGTGCGGCAAGAGACCCAGTACTTC. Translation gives CASSIGTIVRQETQYF.

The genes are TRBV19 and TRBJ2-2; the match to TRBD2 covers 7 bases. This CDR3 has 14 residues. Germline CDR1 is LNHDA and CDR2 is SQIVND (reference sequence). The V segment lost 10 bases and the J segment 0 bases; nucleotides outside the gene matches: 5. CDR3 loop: CATERDANTGELFF. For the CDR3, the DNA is TGTGCCACCGAGCGGGACGCGAACACCGGGGAGCTGTTTTTT.

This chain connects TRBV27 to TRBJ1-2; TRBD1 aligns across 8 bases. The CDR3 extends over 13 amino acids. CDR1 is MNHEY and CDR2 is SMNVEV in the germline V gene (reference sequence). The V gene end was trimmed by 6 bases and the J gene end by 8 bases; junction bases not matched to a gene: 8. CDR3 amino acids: CASRTQGAGGYTF. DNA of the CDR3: TGTGCCAGCAGAACCCAGGGGGCGGGGGGCTACACCTTC.

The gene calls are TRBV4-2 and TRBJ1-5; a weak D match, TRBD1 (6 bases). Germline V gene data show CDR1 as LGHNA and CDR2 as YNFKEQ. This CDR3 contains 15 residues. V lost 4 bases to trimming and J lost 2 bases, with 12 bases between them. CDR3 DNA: TGTGCCAGCAGCCGACAGGTATCTGGCAATCAGCCCCAGCATTTT. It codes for CASSRQVSGNQPQHF.

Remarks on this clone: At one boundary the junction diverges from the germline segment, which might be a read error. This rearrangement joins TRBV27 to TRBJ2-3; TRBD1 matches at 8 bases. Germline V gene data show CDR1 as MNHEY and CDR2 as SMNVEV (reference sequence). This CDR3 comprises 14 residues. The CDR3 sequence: CASRLWTGTDTQYF. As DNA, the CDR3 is TGTGCCAGCAGGTTATGGACAGGGACAGATACGCAGTATTTT.